This TCR beta chain was captured in a study of blood T cells in healthy people across ages. V was shortened by 5 bases and J by 4 bases, with 15 bases between the two germline ends. This CDR3 spans 16 amino acids. CDR1 MNHEY and CDR2 SVGAGI come from the germline V gene. Sample-barcoded 5' priming and a J-beta primer mix drove a second PCR of roughly 6 to 12 cycles. TCRdb re-called the 5' RACE reads through MiXCR, storing one row per CDR3 protein. The data hold 550,000 to 600,000 distinct CDR3 sequences, with around 48% observed a single time. The receptor was derived from a man older than 75 in good health. The V and J genes are TRBV6-5 and TRBJ2-6; a possible D gene is TRBD2 (5 bases). The sample taken for sequencing was blood. This CDR3 reads CASSLTGVAGANVLTF. DNA for the CDR3: TGTGCCAGCAGTCTCACCGGGGTTGCCGGGGCCAACGTCCTGACTTTC.